The rows below give T cell receptor beta chains drawn from one sample of a study of response to subunit inactivated influenza vaccine. TCRdb passed the RT-PCR reads through MiXCR, listing each CDR3 protein once. The table shows 650,000 to 800,000 distinct CDR3 sequences, with more than 11% occurring only once. This material consisted of PBMCs from blood, taken around two weeks before vaccination. The receptors stem from a man over 45 who received an inactivated influenza vaccine. CDR3s include the opening cysteine and the closing phenylalanine or tryptophan. The order of the fields is V gene, J gene, clone size, D gene, CDR3 protein, CDR3 DNA. A D gene is named only where the DNA matches it firmly. A row's size may be missing; if present it is once, few, many or a size class.

TRBV6-2/TRBV6-3	TRBJ2-5	many	.	CASTQGGETQYF	TGTGCCAGCACCCAAGGAGGAGAGACCCAGTACTTC
TRBV7-9	TRBJ2-7	few	.	CASSPLQEQYF	TGTGCCAGCAGCCCCCTGCAGGAGCAGTACTTC
TRBV28	TRBJ2-5	.	TRBD1	CASSFTRQGRETQYF	TGTGCCAGCAGTTTTACGAGACAGGGAAGGGAGACCCAGTACTTC
TRBV7-9	TRBJ2-7	many	TRBD1	CASSPDLARGLYEQYF	TGTGCCAGCAGCCCAGACCTTGCCAGGGGGCTATACGAGCAGTACTTC
TRBV29-1	TRBJ2-5	.	.	CSVDGSQGGGSETQYF	TGCAGCGTTGATGGTAGTCAGGGGGGGGGATCAGAGACCCAGTACTTC
TRBV10-3	TRBJ2-2	.	.	CATAAFRTEFANTGELFF	TGTGCCACCGCTGCTTTTAGGACGGAGTTCGCGAACACCGGGGAGCTGTTTTTT
TRBV7-8	TRBJ2-7	many	.	CASTPPGALYEQYF	TGTGCCAGCACCCCCCCCGGGGCCCTCTACGAGCAGTACTTC
TRBV9	TRBJ2-5	.	TRBD1	CASSVEQGVAETQYF	TGTGCCAGCAGCGTAGAGCAGGGGGTGGCGGAGACCCAGTACTTC
TRBV12-3/TRBV12-4	TRBJ2-5	.	TRBD2	CASSSLGGAGETQYF	TGTGCCAGCAGTTCCCTCGGGGGGGCCGGGGAGACCCAGTACTTC
TRBV20-1	TRBJ1-3	.	.	CSASSGANTIYF	TGCAGTGCTAGCTCCGGCGCAAACACCATATATTTT
TRBV18	TRBJ1-5	.	.	CASSPGSQPQHF	TGTGCCAGCTCACCGGGGAGTCAGCCCCAGCATTTT
TRBV4-2	TRBJ1-4	few	.	CASSQVGEKLFF	TGTGCCAGCAGCCAAGTCGGAGAAAAACTGTTTTTT
TRBV12-3/TRBV12-4	TRBJ1-1	few	.	CASSLVGGESANTEAFF	TGTGCCAGCAGTTTGGTAGGGGGAGAATCTGCGAACACTGAAGCTTTCTTT
TRBV4-3	TRBJ1-2	many	.	CASSQDLAGNYGYTF	TGCGCCAGCAGCCAAGATTTGGCGGGCAACTATGGCTACACCTTC
TRBV21-1	TRBJ2-1	.	.	CASSKSPSGDTYNEQFF	TGTGCCAGCAGCAAATCCCCGAGCGGGGATACCTACAATGAGCAGTTCTTC
TRBV11-2	TRBJ2-1	.	TRBD2	CASSLTSSGSSYNEQFF	TGTGCCAGCAGCTTGACGAGTAGCGGGAGCTCCTACAATGAGCAGTTCTTC
TRBV28	TRBJ1-5	.	.	CASSSRGGDAHSNQPQHF	TGTGCCAGCAGTTCTCGAGGTGGGGACGCCCATAGCAATCAGCCCCAGCATTTT
TRBV18	TRBJ2-2	.	.	CASSPPGSLELFF	TGTGCCAGCTCACCACCGGGGAGTCTTGAGCTGTTTTTT
TRBV5-1	TRBJ2-2	.	TRBD1	CASSKTGDLSGELFF	TGCGCCAGCAGCAAGACAGGGGATTTATCCGGGGAGCTGTTTTTT
TRBV20-1	TRBJ1-6	.	TRBD1	CSARPSTGTNSPLHF	TGCAGTGCTAGACCCTCGACAGGGACTAATTCACCCCTCCACTTT
TRBV5-5	TRBJ2-5	few	.	CASTETGQRETQYF	TGTGCCAGCACCGAAACAGGGCAACGAGAGACCCAGTACTTC
TRBV6-5	TRBJ2-5	.	.	CASSYGQTTQETQYF	TGTGCCAGCAGTTACGGGCAGACAACCCAAGAGACCCAGTACTTC
TRBV7-8	TRBJ2-1	many	TRBD2	CASSLGTSSYNEQFF	TGTGCCAGCAGCCTTGGGACTAGCTCCTACAATGAGCAGTTCTTC
TRBV6-5	TRBJ2-1	few	.	CASSYSIKGSSEQFF	TGTGCCAGCAGTTACTCGATAAAGGGCTCTAGTGAGCAGTTCTTC
TRBV7-2	TRBJ1-6	few	.	CASSPSGYNSPLHF	TGTGCCAGCAGCCCCTCGGGGTATAATTCACCCCTCCACTTT
TRBV5-6	TRBJ2-1	few	TRBD2	CASSSGGGNNEQFF	TGTGCCAGCAGCTCGGGGGGGGGGAACAATGAGCAGTTCTTC
TRBV4-1	TRBJ2-7	.	.	CASSQDPRTATYEQYF	TGCGCCAGCAGCCAAGATCCCCGGACAGCGACCTACGAGCAGTACTTC